In its sample, the clone carrying this T cell receptor beta chain was seen a few times. This entry comes from a study of T cell changes during pregnancy in multiple sclerosis. Measured with immunoSEQ multiplex PCR; TCRdb has only the in-frame clones, and not every one. Found here are around 50,000 clones, 80% to 95% of them singletons; the top ten hold 0.61%. In germline, CDR1 is MNHNS, CDR2 SASEGT. The CDR3 extends over 15 amino acids. After removal of 7 bases from V and 5 bases from J, the junction contained 13 bases not matched to a gene. The clonotype was recovered from a female donor in good health, enrolled as a control in a pregnancy study. The specimen was CD4+ T cells from peripheral blood mononuclear cells, collected after pregnancy. V usage is TRBV6-1 and J usage is TRBJ2-7, with TRBD2 identical over 8 bases. The CDR3 nucleotides are TGTGCCAGCACTTTACGGGGGGGGCCCGGGGACGAGCAGTACTTC. It yields the protein CASTLRGGPGDEQYF.